This T cell receptor (beta chain) was observed in a study of cytomegalovirus exposure and HLA in healthy donors. Study details: Findings of an earlier analysis included under 140 million unique TCR beta sequences from roughly 200 million T cells. Study-level findings and limits: Some V segments, TRBV6-2 and TRBV6-3 among them, were indistinguishable and were therefore excluded. In vitro experiments confirmed that three CMV-associated chains were specific for CMV antigens. Rare sequences made up most TCRs, while some public TCRs were found in many donors.

Germline-derived CDR1 and CDR2 are SGHVS and FQNEAQ. The trim removed 4 bases at V and 7 bases at J, leaving 13 bases unmatched. CDR3 length equals 16 residues. As concerns this clone: Its target is unknown.

PCR used 60 Vbeta primers and 13 Jbeta primers. The data were produced by immunoSEQ multiplex PCR, yet TCRdb's version contains in-frame clones alone and is incomplete. In the table there are 110,000 or so clones, around 80% of which are singletons. The sample taken for sequencing was PBMCs. The origin of this receptor is a female donor in good health and CMV-seronegative. The rearrangement joins TRBV7-8 to TRBJ2-5; 9 bases are shared with TRBD1. CDR3 amino acids: CASSSFGTGMWWTQYF. CDR3 DNA sequence: TGTGCCAGCAGCTCATTCGGGACAGGGATGTGGTGGACCCAGTACTTC.